This record looks at one T cell receptor (beta chain) sequence and its context. Sorting used thawed, overnight-rested PBMC stained with anti-CD3, a viability dye and GMM-loaded CD1B tetramer. CD1B tetramers were loaded with Rhodococcus equi-derived C32 glucose monomycolate. Before cryopreservation, the sorted PBMC lost their CD14-expressing monocytes. Approximately 95,000 tetramer-negative cells were sorted from each donor. Chain pairing is unknown; alpha and beta were sequenced separately. Some clones are missing from TCRdb's copy, which holds only in-frame ones; the method was immunoSEQ multiplex PCR. The sample carries around 60,000 clones, 81% recorded once. This sample was taken from a study of T cells in tuberculosis. Study results and caveats: T cells binding CD1B-GMM tetramer weakly possibly escaped the sort.

The CDR3 extends over 12 amino acids. Trimming removed 2 bases at V and 6 bases at J, with 7 bases between. The germline V gene encodes CDR1 MDHEN and CDR2 SYDVKM. The V call is TRBV28, the J call TRBJ1-2; a possible D gene is TRBD1 (5 bases). The sample consisted of CD1b-GMM tetramer-negative cells sorted from PBMCs. This clonotype originated in an adult woman with latent tuberculosis. CDR3 residues: CASSLQGNGYTF. The CDR3 DNA reads as TGTGCCAGCAGTTTACAGGGAAATGGCTACACCTTC.